Listed below are T cell receptor beta chains from one sample, sequenced in a study of shared clonotypes between healthy human individuals. The protocol was immunoSEQ multiplex PCR, while the TCRdb copy is restricted to in-frame clones and leaves out a portion. The table lists around 500,000 clones, around 73% of them singletons, with around 12% in the top ten. The sample taken for sequencing was PBMCs. Receptor source: a woman aged 40 to 50 in good health. Some clones in this sample may be carry-over from other donors' samples. Both conserved end residues are part of each CDR3. The order of the fields is CDR3 DNA, CDR3 protein, V gene, J gene, D gene, clone size. A D gene is named only where the DNA matches it firmly. Clone size is stated in some rows and not others, as once, few, many or a class when expanded.

CDR3 DNA: TGTGCCAGCAGCTTGAGCAATCAGCCCCAGCATTTT; CDR3 protein: CASSLSNQPQHF; V gene: TRBV5-4; J gene: TRBJ1-5; D gene: -; clone size: once
CDR3 DNA: TGTGCCAGCAGATACCGGGCCCAGGGTGAGCAGTTCTTC; CDR3 protein: CASRYRAQGEQFF; V gene: TRBV5-6; J gene: TRBJ2-1; D gene: -; clone size: -
CDR3 DNA: TGTGCCAGCAGCTTAGGGGAATCCAACTATGGCTACACCTTC; CDR3 protein: CASSLGESNYGYTF; V gene: TRBV7-9; J gene: TRBJ1-2; D gene: -; clone size: few
CDR3 DNA: TGTGCCAGCAGCGTAGGGGGGGATTGGGACACTGAAGCTTTCTTT; CDR3 protein: CASSVGGDWDTEAFF; V gene: TRBV9; J gene: TRBJ1-1; D gene: -; clone size: few
CDR3 DNA: TGTGCCAGCTCGCCCCTCAGGGGAGATATTAACTATGGCTACACCTTC; CDR3 protein: CASSPLRGDINYGYTF; V gene: TRBV18; J gene: TRBJ1-2; D gene: -; clone size: -
CDR3 DNA: TGCGCCAGCAGCTCGCAAGGACAGGGGGGGAAAGAGACCCAGTACTTC; CDR3 protein: CASSSQGQGGKETQYF; V gene: TRBV5-1; J gene: TRBJ2-5; D gene: TRBD1; clone size: -
CDR3 DNA: TGTGCCAGCTCACCGGACAGCCGGCGGGATGAAAAACTGTTTTTT; CDR3 protein: CASSPDSRRDEKLFF; V gene: TRBV18; J gene: TRBJ1-4; D gene: -; clone size: -
CDR3 DNA: TGTGCCAGCAGCTTTGACCGGGACAGCATTTACAATCAGCCCCAGCATTTT; CDR3 protein: CASSFDRDSIYNQPQHF; V gene: TRBV7-3; J gene: TRBJ1-5; D gene: TRBD1; clone size: -
CDR3 DNA: TGTGCCAGCAGTTTAGGGACAGGGACTTATCAGGGGCCCCAGCATTTT; CDR3 protein: CASSLGTGTYQGPQHF; V gene: TRBV28; J gene: TRBJ1-5; D gene: TRBD1; clone size: -
CDR3 DNA: TGTGCCAGCAGTTTAGCTGGGAGGGGGTCTAACTATGGCTACACCTTC; CDR3 protein: CASSLAGRGSNYGYTF; V gene: TRBV27; J gene: TRBJ1-2; D gene: -; clone size: -
CDR3 DNA: TGTGCCAGCTCTGGACTAGCGGGAGTAAGCGAGCAGTACTTC; CDR3 protein: CASSGLAGVSEQYF; V gene: TRBV2; J gene: TRBJ2-7; D gene: TRBD2; clone size: -
CDR3 DNA: TGTGCCAGCTCACCAACAGCGGGAGCAGTAATGAATGAGCAGTTCTTC; CDR3 protein: CASSPTAGAVMNEQFF; V gene: TRBV18; J gene: TRBJ2-1; D gene: TRBD2; clone size: -
CDR3 DNA: TGTGCCAGCAGTACACAGGGGACCCAGTACTTC; CDR3 protein: CASSTQGTQYF; V gene: TRBV6-5; J gene: TRBJ2-5; D gene: -; clone size: -
CDR3 DNA: TGTGCCTGGACGGGAACAGGGACGCGGCGTGAAAAACTGTTTTTT; CDR3 protein: CAWTGTGTRREKLFF; V gene: TRBV30; J gene: TRBJ1-4; D gene: -; clone size: -
CDR3 DNA: TGTGCCAGCAGGCTAACCAGGGGTTACACTGAAGCTTTCTTT; CDR3 protein: CASRLTRGYTEAFF; V gene: TRBV2; J gene: TRBJ1-1; D gene: -; clone size: -
CDR3 DNA: TGTGCCAGCACCGGGGATAGAGGCGGCTACAATGAGCAGTTCTTC; CDR3 protein: CASTGDRGGYNEQFF; V gene: TRBV6-1; J gene: TRBJ2-1; D gene: -; clone size: -
CDR3 DNA: TGTGCCAGCACGAGGGACTCTCACTACGAGCAGTACTTC; CDR3 protein: CASTRDSHYEQYF; V gene: TRBV28; J gene: TRBJ2-7; D gene: -; clone size: -
CDR3 DNA: TGTGCCAGCAGCCCCAGAGATCAGCCCCAGCATTTT; CDR3 protein: CASSPRDQPQHF; V gene: TRBV28; J gene: TRBJ1-5; D gene: -; clone size: once
CDR3 DNA: TGTGCAAGTCGCTTTTCCCTCAACGAGCAGTACTTC; CDR3 protein: CASRFSLNEQYF; V gene: TRBV12-2; J gene: TRBJ2-7; D gene: -; clone size: -
CDR3 DNA: TGCGCCAGCAGCCAAACAGGGGGCTGGGATATAGAGGAAAAACTGTTTTTT; CDR3 protein: CASSQTGGWDIEEKLFF; V gene: TRBV5-1; J gene: TRBJ1-4; D gene: TRBD1; clone size: -
CDR3 DNA: TGTGCCAGCGGGGCGATCTCGGGCACAGATACGCAGTATTTT; CDR3 protein: CASGAISGTDTQYF; V gene: TRBV6-6; J gene: TRBJ2-3; D gene: -; clone size: many
CDR3 DNA: TGCAGCGTTAAGACAGGACGGAACACTGAAGCTTTCTTT; CDR3 protein: CSVKTGRNTEAFF; V gene: TRBV29-1; J gene: TRBJ1-1; D gene: -; clone size: few
CDR3 DNA: TGCGCCAGCACCATCTTCCCCGTTGGGACTAGAAACACCGGGGAGCTGTTTTTT; CDR3 protein: CASTIFPVGTRNTGELFF; V gene: TRBV5-1; J gene: TRBJ2-2; D gene: TRBD2; clone size: -
CDR3 DNA: TGCGCCAGCTCTAGCGGGTATTTAGCCAAAAACATTCAGTACTTC; CDR3 protein: CASSSGYLAKNIQYF; V gene: TRBV4-1; J gene: TRBJ2-4; D gene: TRBD2; clone size: -
CDR3 DNA: TGTGCCTGGAGTATCCGGGGCGAGTACGAGCAGTACTTC; CDR3 protein: CAWSIRGEYEQYF; V gene: TRBV30; J gene: TRBJ2-7; D gene: -; clone size: -
CDR3 DNA: TGTGCCAGCTCACCACCGGGAGGGACCAAAAACATTCAGTACTTC; CDR3 protein: CASSPPGGTKNIQYF; V gene: TRBV18; J gene: TRBJ2-4; D gene: TRBD2; clone size: -
CDR3 DNA: TGTGCCACCAGCAGACCCCTAAGGAGGGGGGGCGAAGCTTTCTTT; CDR3 protein: CATSRPLRRGGEAFF; V gene: TRBV15; J gene: TRBJ1-1; D gene: -; clone size: -
CDR3 DNA: TGTGCCAGCAGTTGGTCAATTAACTACGAGCAGTACTTC; CDR3 protein: CASSWSINYEQYF; V gene: TRBV27; J gene: TRBJ2-7; D gene: -; clone size: -
CDR3 DNA: TGTGCCAGCAGTGACGATGGGGAGGGCCCCTACAATGAGCAGTTCTTC; CDR3 protein: CASSDDGEGPYNEQFF; V gene: TRBV6-4; J gene: TRBJ2-1; D gene: TRBD2; clone size: -
CDR3 DNA: TGCGCCAGCAGCGGTGGACTAGCGGGCTCCTACGAGCAGTACTTC; CDR3 protein: CASSGGLAGSYEQYF; V gene: TRBV5-1; J gene: TRBJ2-7; D gene: TRBD2; clone size: few
CDR3 DNA: TGTGCCAGCAGCCAACGGGCAGGGGGTTGGGAGGAGACCCAGTACTTC; CDR3 protein: CASSQRAGGWEETQYF; V gene: TRBV4-2; J gene: TRBJ2-5; D gene: TRBD1; clone size: -
CDR3 DNA: TGTGCCAGCAGCTGGACCCTAGAGTTGAGACAAGAGACCCAGTACTTC; CDR3 protein: CASSWTLELRQETQYF; V gene: TRBV5-5; J gene: TRBJ2-5; D gene: -; clone size: once
CDR3 DNA: TGTGCCAGCAGTTCAGGACAGAGGACCAGCGGGCTCTCCTACGAGCAGTACTTC; CDR3 protein: CASSSGQRTSGLSYEQYF; V gene: TRBV27; J gene: TRBJ2-7; D gene: -; clone size: -
CDR3 DNA: TGTGCCTGGAGACAGGGAATGGCTGGCTACACCTTC; CDR3 protein: CAWRQGMAGYTF; V gene: TRBV30; J gene: TRBJ1-2; D gene: -; clone size: -
CDR3 DNA: TGTGCCAGCAGCTTGGAGGCAGTTAACTATGGCTACACCTTC; CDR3 protein: CASSLEAVNYGYTF; V gene: TRBV5-4; J gene: TRBJ1-2; D gene: -; clone size: -
CDR3 DNA: TGTGCCAGCTCCTCAGCCGAGAACACTGAAGCTTTCTTT; CDR3 protein: CASSSAENTEAFF; V gene: TRBV6-6; J gene: TRBJ1-1; D gene: -; clone size: -
CDR3 DNA: TGTGCCAGTACCCCCCGCGGGGGGGAGGGCGGTCTGGGTGAGCAGTTCTTC; CDR3 protein: CASTPRGGEGGLGEQFF; V gene: TRBV19; J gene: TRBJ2-1; D gene: TRBD2; clone size: -
CDR3 DNA: TGCGCCAGCAGTCAATCGTCCCGTGAGGCTTTCTTT; CDR3 protein: CASSQSSREAFF; V gene: TRBV23-1; J gene: TRBJ1-1; D gene: -; clone size: -
CDR3 DNA: TGTGCCAGCAGAACCGCGGGTGCAACTAATGAAAAACTGTTTTTT; CDR3 protein: CASRTAGATNEKLFF; V gene: TRBV28; J gene: TRBJ1-4; D gene: -; clone size: -
CDR3 DNA: TGCGCCAGCAGATGGGACTCCTACACCGGGGAGCTGTTTTTT; CDR3 protein: CASRWDSYTGELFF; V gene: TRBV5-1; J gene: TRBJ2-2; D gene: -; clone size: -
CDR3 DNA: TGCGCCAGCAGCTCGGGACAGGGCGCAGATACGCAGTATTTT; CDR3 protein: CASSSGQGADTQYF; V gene: TRBV5-1; J gene: TRBJ2-3; D gene: TRBD1; clone size: -
CDR3 DNA: TGCGCCAGCAGCCCAGGCGGGAATCAGCCCCAGCATTTT; CDR3 protein: CASSPGGNQPQHF; V gene: TRBV5-1; J gene: TRBJ1-5; D gene: -; clone size: once
CDR3 DNA: TGTGCCAGCAGGGAACCTAATCAGCCCCAGCATTTT; CDR3 protein: CASREPNQPQHF; V gene: TRBV28; J gene: TRBJ1-5; D gene: -; clone size: -
CDR3 DNA: TGTGCTAGCAGCCTGTCGACTAGCGGGAATGAGCAGTTCTTC; CDR3 protein: CASSLSTSGNEQFF; V gene: TRBV7-7; J gene: TRBJ2-1; D gene: TRBD2; clone size: -
CDR3 DNA: TGCGCCAGCAGCCTGACGCAGGGCAACTATGGCTACACCTTC; CDR3 protein: CASSLTQGNYGYTF; V gene: TRBV5-1; J gene: TRBJ1-2; D gene: -; clone size: once
CDR3 DNA: TGTGCCAGCAGCCCCGGACAGGGTTGGGAAAAACTGTTTTTT; CDR3 protein: CASSPGQGWEKLFF; V gene: TRBV7-2; J gene: TRBJ1-4; D gene: TRBD1; clone size: -
CDR3 DNA: TGTGCCAGCAGTTTACGGATCCGGGGCCGTCAAGCTTTCTTT; CDR3 protein: CASSLRIRGRQAFF; V gene: TRBV28; J gene: TRBJ1-1; D gene: -; clone size: -